These T cell receptor beta chains were read from a single sample in a study of T cell clones after liver transplantation. Using immunoSEQ multiplex PCR, the repertoire was profiled, and TCRdb retains in-frame clones only, with some absent. This sample yields roughly 70,000 clones, of which 90% are seen a single time; 2.7% belongs to the top ten. The sample in question was CD4+ T cells from blood, obtained before liver transplant. All receptors come from a human donor who received a liver transplant. Both conserved end residues are part of each CDR3. A D gene is named only where the DNA matches it firmly. Not all rows give a size; the values are once, few, many and, for expanded clones, a class.

cdr3_length,v_call,d_call,clone_size,j_call,cdr3_nt,cdr3_aa
13,TRBV2,TRBD1,.,TRBJ1-5,TGTGCCAGCAAGGGACAGTCCAATCAGCCCCAGCATTTT,CASKGQSNQPQHF
16,TRBV6-5,TRBD1,.,TRBJ2-7,TGTGCCAGCAGTTCCCCAAGGGACAGGGCTTCCTACGAGCAGTACTTC,CASSSPRDRASYEQYF
14,TRBV7-6,.,.,TRBJ1-6,TGTGCCAGCAGCTTAGAGGGAGGGGAAGGGTCCCTCCACTTT,CASSLEGGEGSLHF
17,TRBV5-1,TRBD2,once,TRBJ2-5,TGCGCCAGCAGCTTGGAGTCTAGCGGGAGGGGCCAAGAGACCCAGTACTTC,CASSLESSGRGQETQYF
15,TRBV5-6,.,.,TRBJ2-5,TGTGCCAGCAGCTTGGCCGCGGGGCATAGTGGGACCCAGTACTTC,CASSLAAGHSGTQYF
15,TRBV19,TRBD1,.,TRBJ1-2,TGTGCCAGTAGTACGACAGGGGTGGCTAACTATGGCTACACCTTC,CASSTTGVANYGYTF
13,TRBV19,TRBD1,.,TRBJ1-2,TGTGCCAGTAGTAGCGGACAGGGCTATGGCTACACCTTC,CASSSGQGYGYTF
11,TRBV9,.,.,TRBJ2-7,TGTGCCAGCTCCCAGGGAGACGAGCAGTACTTC,CASSQGDEQYF
14,TRBV2,.,once,TRBJ1-5,TGTGCCAGCAGTGAAATTGGGCCCAATCAGCCCCAGCATTTT,CASSEIGPNQPQHF
14,TRBV28,TRBD2,.,TRBJ2-7,TGTGCCAGCAGTTCTCCGACTAGCGGCTACGAGCAGTACTTC,CASSSPTSGYEQYF
13,TRBV6-5,.,.,TRBJ2-1,TGTGCCAGCGGGCAGGGGCCATACAATGAGCAGTTCTTC,CASGQGPYNEQFF
15,TRBV28,.,.,TRBJ2-2,TGTGCCAGCAGTTTGGGTGGGGCAAACACCGGGGAGCTGTTTTTT,CASSLGGANTGELFF